These 22 T cell receptor beta chains came from one sample sequenced in a study of blood T cell repertoires in COVID-19. Sequencing used immunoSEQ multiplex PCR; TCRdb keeps in-frame clones, though not all of them. The sample lists 35,000 to 55,000 clones, less than 90% seen once, with 6.5% to 9% in the top ten. The material sequenced was peripheral blood. Receptor source: a man aged 55 to 70 with active COVID-19.

There are a few counts of this clone. The chain joins TRBV14 to TRBJ2-7; no clear D gene. The CDR3 extends over 13 amino acids. Deletions cut 4 bases from V and 1 base from J, with 8 bases between. The germline V gene has CDR1 SGHDN and CDR2 FVKESK. The CDR3 nucleotides read TGTGCCAGCAGCCCACGTAGATCCTACGAGCAGTACTTC. Translating it yields CASSPRRSYEQYF.

The genes are TRBV5-1 and TRBJ2-1, with D possibly matching TRBD1 (6 bases). The V gene lost 4 bases and the J gene lost 0 bases, with 11 bases spanning the gap. The CDR3 is 15 amino acids. Per germline, CDR1 SGHRS and CDR2 YFSETQ. CDR3 in DNA: TGCGCCAGCAGCCATAACAGGGTCTCCTACAATGAGCAGTTCTTC. Translated: CASSHNRVSYNEQFF.

The chain has TRBV28 and TRBJ2-1, with TRBD2 matching 11 bases. Trimming took 6 bases from V and 7 from J; bases not matched to a gene: 5. Germline loops: CDR1 MDHEN, CDR2 SYDVKM. This CDR3 comprises 14 residues. The CDR3 DNA reads TGTGCCAGCAGCCTAGCGGGGGGCTATAATGAGCAGTTCTTC. It is translated as CASSLAGGYNEQFF.

This clone was recorded only once. V usage is TRBV4-3 and J usage is TRBJ2-1; D may be TRBD2 (5 bases). This CDR3 is 15 amino acids long. The germline gives CDR1 LGHNA, CDR2 YSLEER. CDR3 in DNA: TGCGCTGCATCACGGTCGGGGAGCTCCTACAATGAGCAGTTCTTC. Its translation is CAASRSGSSYNEQFF.

V is TRBV7-2 and J is TRBJ2-3, with 7 bases lining up with TRBD2. Germline CDR1 is SGHTA and CDR2 is FQGNSA. CDR3 length: 17 amino acids. V gave up 1 base and J gave up 3 bases; unmatched junction bases: 10. This chain's CDR3 is CASSLGFGGRGTDTQYF. The CDR3, as DNA: TGTGCCAGCAGCTTAGGGTTCGGCGGGAGAGGGACAGATACGCAGTATTTT.

This clone turned up a few times. CDR3 in DNA: TGTGCCAGCAGCTCCGGAGGGAGGGAGGGGGGCTACGAGCAGTACTTC. It specifies CASSSGGREGGYEQYF. The genes are TRBV11-3 and TRBJ2-7; D might be TRBD2 (7 bases). V was trimmed by 4 bases and J by 3 bases, leaving 19 bases between them. CDR3 length equals 16 residues. The germline CDR1 and CDR2 sequences are SGHNT and YENEEA.

The chain joins TRBV6-2 or TRBV6-3 to TRBJ2-1; TRBD2 matches 8 bases. Losses at the gene ends were 6 bases for V and 6 bases for J; bases not matched to a gene: 16. Germline V lookup: CDR1 MNHEY, CDR2 SVGEGT. The CDR3 totals 17 residues. The CDR3 is CASSDRTGTRGGNEQFF. CDR3 nucleotide sequence: TGTGCCAGCAGCGACCGCACCGGGACTAGAGGGGGCAATGAGCAGTTCTTC.

The chain recombines TRBV3-1 (or the pseudogene TRBV3-2) with TRBJ2-1, with TRBD2 matching 7 bases. The trim removed 3 bases at V and 7 bases at J, leaving 9 bases unmatched. This CDR3 comprises 15 residues. CDR1 and CDR2 from the germline V gene are LGHDT and YNNKEL (reference sequence). CDR3 in DNA: TGTGCCAGCAGCCAGCGTGGGGGGGTTGGGAATGAGCAGTTCTTC. Translating gives CASSQRGGVGNEQFF.

The chain links TRBV9 to TRBJ2-3, with 8 nucleotides matching TRBD2. The trim removed 4 bases at V and 2 bases at J, leaving 3 bases unmatched. Germline V gene sequence: CDR1 SGDLS, CDR2 YYNGEE. The CDR3 extends over 14 amino acids. The DNA for the CDR3 is TGTGCCAGCAGCCGGGGGGGGAACACAGATACGCAGTATTTT. This encodes CASSRGGNTDTQYF.

The chain joins TRBV7-2 to TRBJ1-3; D ambiguous. Per the germline V gene, CDR1 is SGHTA and CDR2 is FQGNSA. With 4 bases removed from V and 0 bases from J, the gap between germline ends came to 13 bases. The CDR3 totals 16 residues. The CDR3 DNA sequence: TGTGCCAGCAGCTCTACCACTAAGACCTCTGGAAACACCATATATTTT. It is translated as CASSSTTKTSGNTIYF.

This clone showed up just a few times. The V gene is TRBV3-1 (or the pseudogene TRBV3-2), the J gene TRBJ2-1; 7 nucleotides align to TRBD2. V was pared by 2 bases and J by 6 bases, with 13 bases of the junction left unmatched. This CDR3 spans 17 amino acids. CDR1 and CDR2 (germline): LGHDT, YNNKEL (reference sequence). This CDR3 reads CASSQSSLALELNEQFF. For the CDR3, the DNA is TGTGCCAGCAGCCAATCGTCACTAGCGCTTGAGCTCAATGAGCAGTTCTTC.

This clone was recorded once. The CDR3 DNA is TGTGCCAGCAGTGAGAGGAACAACCGGAACACTGAAGCTTTCTTT. Translating it yields CASSERNNRNTEAFF. The chain links TRBV2 to TRBJ1-1; D gene ambiguous. Trimming cost V 3 bases and J 1 base, with 12 bases left between them. Germline V lookup: CDR1 SNHLY, CDR2 FYNNEI. CDR3 length: 15 residues.

The chain employs TRBV5-6 and TRBJ1-5; D unresolved. V was cut by 1 base and J by 4 bases, with 3 bases left in between. The CDR3 covers 12 residues. Germline V gene lookup returns CDR1 SGHDT and CDR2 YYEEEE. The CDR3 reads CASSLINQPQHF. The CDR3 DNA reads as TGTGCCAGCAGCTTGATAAATCAGCCCCAGCATTTT.

This chain connects TRBV27 to TRBJ2-7; D gene ambiguous. Germline lookup yields CDR1 MNHEY and CDR2 SMNVEV (reference sequence). This CDR3 comprises 12 residues. V gave up 8 bases and J gave up 0 bases, with 8 bases separating them. CDR3 coding DNA: TGTGCCAGCCGCGGAAACTCCTACGAGCAGTACTTC. This gives the protein CASRGNSYEQYF.

This chain uses TRBV2 with TRBJ2-2, with 9 positions matching TRBD1. Germline V gives CDR1 SNHLY, CDR2 FYNNEI. Unmatched junction bases numbered 3, after V lost 6 bases and J lost 4 bases. This CDR3 has 14 residues. CDR3 nucleotide sequence: TGTGCCAGCAGGGACAGGGGAGTCACCGGGGAGCTGTTTTTT. Translating it yields CASRDRGVTGELFF.

V and J are TRBV3-1 (or the pseudogene TRBV3-2) and TRBJ2-7, with 14 bases that match TRBD2. From germline, CDR1 is LGHDT and CDR2 YNNKEL (reference sequence). The CDR3 is 19 residues long. Trimming at V came to 2 bases and at J to 0 bases, leaving 9 bases not matched to a gene. CDR3 coding DNA: TGTGCCAGCAGCCAACCCGGACTAGCGGGAGGTACTAGCTCCTACGAGCAGTACTTC. Its translation is CASSQPGLAGGTSSYEQYF.

J is TRBJ2-1 and V is TRBV7-3; 8 bases fit TRBD2. This CDR3 region has 15 residues. Germline CDR1 and CDR2: SGHTA and FQGTGA. The junction had 9 bases not matched to a gene; V was cut back by 3 bases and J by 8 bases. The CDR3, as DNA: TGTGCCAGCAGCTTCCTCGGCGGGAGGCTCGATGAGCAGTTCTTC. The encoded protein is CASSFLGGRLDEQFF.

The V call is TRBV21-1, the J call TRBJ1-6; the D segment call TRBD1 is taken from the table without a DNA check. TRBV21-1 constitutes a pseudogene. The CDR3 has 15 residues. The CDR3, as DNA: TGTGCCAGTCCAGGGACAGGGAGGCCCAATTCACCCCTCCACTTT. Translated: CASPGTGRPNSPLHF.

This chain joins TRBV29-1 and TRBJ2-7; TRBD2 matches 12 bases. The germline V gene encodes CDR1 SQVTM and CDR2 ANQGSEA. With 7 bases clipped from V and 3 bases from J, the junction kept 4 bases outside the gene matches. The CDR3 runs to 13 residues. In DNA, the CDR3 is TGCAGCGCCCGACTAGCGGGAGTCTACGAGCAGTACTTC. Its translation: CSARLAGVYEQYF.

The chain combines TRBV6-5 with TRBJ1-1; tentatively, D is TRBD1 (5 bases). Germline V gives CDR1 MNHEY, CDR2 SVGAGI. V was pared by 8 bases and J by 1 base, with 11 bases between. This CDR3 contains 13 residues. The CDR3 sequence is CASLRQRNTEAFF. The CDR3 DNA reads TGTGCCAGCCTACGACAGAGGAACACTGAAGCTTTCTTT.

The rearrangement links TRBV3-1 (or the pseudogene TRBV3-2) to TRBJ2-7; 10 nucleotides match TRBD2. The ends lost 1 base at V and 9 bases at J; junction bases unmatched: 3. This CDR3 comprises 13 residues. Germline assignment: CDR1 LGHDT and CDR2 YNNKEL (reference sequence). CDR3 nucleotides: TGTGCCAGCAGCCAAGTAGCGGGGGGATGGCAGTACTTC. It yields the protein CASSQVAGGWQYF.

This clone has a handful of counts. V is TRBV9 and J is TRBJ2-7, with 9 nucleotides matching TRBD2. This CDR3 has 15 amino acids. The V gene end was trimmed by 3 bases and the J gene end by 3 bases; junction bases not matched to a gene: 7. CDR1 and CDR2 from the germline V gene are SGDLS and YYNGEE. The DNA for the CDR3 is TGTGCCAGCAGCGAGGCTAGCGGGACTATCTACGAGCAGTACTTC. Encoded protein: CASSEASGTIYEQYF.